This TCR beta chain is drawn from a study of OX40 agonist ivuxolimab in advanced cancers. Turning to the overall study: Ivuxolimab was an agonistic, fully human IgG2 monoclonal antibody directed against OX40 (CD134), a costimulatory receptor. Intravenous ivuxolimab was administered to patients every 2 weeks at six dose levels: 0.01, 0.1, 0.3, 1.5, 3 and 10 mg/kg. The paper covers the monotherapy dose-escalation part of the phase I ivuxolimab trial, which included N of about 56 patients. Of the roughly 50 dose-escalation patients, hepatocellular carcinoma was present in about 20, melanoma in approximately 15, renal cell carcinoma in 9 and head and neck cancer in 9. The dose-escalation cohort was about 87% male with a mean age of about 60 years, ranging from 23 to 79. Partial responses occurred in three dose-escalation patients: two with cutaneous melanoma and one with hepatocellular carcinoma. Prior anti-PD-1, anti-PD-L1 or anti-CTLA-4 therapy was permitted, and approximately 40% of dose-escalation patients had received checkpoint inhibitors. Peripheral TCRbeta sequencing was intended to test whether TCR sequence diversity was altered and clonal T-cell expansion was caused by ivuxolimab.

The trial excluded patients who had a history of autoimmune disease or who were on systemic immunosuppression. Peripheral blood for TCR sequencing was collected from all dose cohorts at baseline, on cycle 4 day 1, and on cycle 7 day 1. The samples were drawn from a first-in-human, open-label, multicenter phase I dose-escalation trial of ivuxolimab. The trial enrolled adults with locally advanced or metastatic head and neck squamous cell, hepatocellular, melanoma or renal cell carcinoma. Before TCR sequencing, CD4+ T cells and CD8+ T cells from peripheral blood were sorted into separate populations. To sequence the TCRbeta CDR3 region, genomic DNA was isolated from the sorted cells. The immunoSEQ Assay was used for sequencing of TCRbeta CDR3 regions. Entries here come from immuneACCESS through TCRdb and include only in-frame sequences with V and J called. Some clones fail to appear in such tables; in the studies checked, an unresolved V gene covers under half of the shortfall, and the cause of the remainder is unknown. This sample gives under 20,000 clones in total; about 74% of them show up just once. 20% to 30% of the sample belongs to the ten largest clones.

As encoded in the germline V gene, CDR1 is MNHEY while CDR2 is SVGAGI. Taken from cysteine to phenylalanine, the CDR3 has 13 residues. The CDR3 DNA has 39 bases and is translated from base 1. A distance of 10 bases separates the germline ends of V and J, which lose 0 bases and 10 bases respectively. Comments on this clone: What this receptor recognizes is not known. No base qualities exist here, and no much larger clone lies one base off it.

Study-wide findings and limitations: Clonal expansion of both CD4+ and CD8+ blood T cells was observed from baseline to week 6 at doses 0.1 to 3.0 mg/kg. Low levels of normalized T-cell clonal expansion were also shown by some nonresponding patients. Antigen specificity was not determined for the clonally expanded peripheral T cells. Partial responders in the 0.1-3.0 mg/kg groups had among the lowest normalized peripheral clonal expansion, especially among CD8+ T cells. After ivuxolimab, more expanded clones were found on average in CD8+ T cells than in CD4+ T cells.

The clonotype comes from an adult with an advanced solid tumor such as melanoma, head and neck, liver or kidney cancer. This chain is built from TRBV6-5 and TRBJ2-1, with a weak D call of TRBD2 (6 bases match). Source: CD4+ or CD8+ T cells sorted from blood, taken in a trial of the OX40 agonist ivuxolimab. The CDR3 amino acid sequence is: CASSYSEGREQFF. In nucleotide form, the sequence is TGTGCCAGCAGTTACTCGGAGGGAAGAGAGCAGTTCTTC.